One sample yielded the 9 T cell receptor beta chains listed below, sequenced in a study of monozygotic twins with inflammatory bowel disease. Reanalyzing the 5' RACE reads, TCRdb keeps one entry per CDR3 protein, without DNA. Its table records over 90,000 distinct CDR3 sequences. Specimen: blood. The receptors derive from a human donor with ulcerative colitis or Crohn's disease, or a healthy co-twin of an affected twin (not recorded which).

The V and J genes are TRBV10-3 and TRBJ2-5; TCRdb gives TRBD2 as the D gene, but with no DNA this cannot be confirmed. Germline V CDR1 and CDR2: ENHRY, SYGVKD. This CDR3 is built from 14 residues. The CDR3 sequence is CAISESGGLETQYF.

The V gene is TRBV4-2, the J gene TRBJ2-3; no DNA is available, so the TRBD2 call from TCRdb remains unchecked. The CDR3 consists of 16 residues. The germline gives CDR1 LGHNA, CDR2 YNFKEQ. The CDR3: CASSQELAGSTDTQYF.

V is TRBV11-2 and J is TRBJ2-7. CDR3 length: 12 residues. Germline CDR1 reads SGHAT; CDR2 reads FQNNGV. The CDR3 here is CASSLVIGEQYF.

The rearrangement links TRBV7-9 to TRBJ2-2; the D gene TCRdb calls, TRBD1, cannot be checked with no DNA. There are 15 residues in the CDR3. Germline V lookup: CDR1 SEHNR, CDR2 FQNEAQ (reference sequence). This chain's CDR3 is CASRRTGANTGELFF.

The chain combines TRBV5-1 with TRBJ2-5; there is no DNA to check the TCRdb D call of TRBD2. This CDR3 spans 18 amino acids. Germline V gene data show CDR1 as SGHRS and CDR2 as YFSETQ. CDR3: CASRAGLAGGRDQETQYF.

This chain uses TRBV19 with TRBJ1-2; with no DNA, the TCRdb D assignment of TRBD1 cannot be verified. The CDR3 sequence is 14 residues long. The germline CDR1 and CDR2 sequences are LNHDA and SQIVND (reference sequence). CDR3 sequence: CATDSRDGYYGYTF.

The chain carries TRBV7-2 and TRBJ2-7; TCRdb outputs TRBD2, but without DNA this stays unchecked. CDR1 is SGHTA, CDR2 FQGNSA, per germline. This CDR3 has 15 amino acids. This chain's CDR3 is CASSFRAGPRYEQYF.

The gene calls are TRBV28 and TRBJ2-7; TCRdb proposes TRBD2, but this gene call is untestable without DNA. In germline, CDR1 is MDHEN, CDR2 SYDVKM. CDR3 length equals 13 residues. The chain's CDR3 is CASVRQGGYEQYF.

V gene TRBV5-1 combines with J gene TRBJ2-5; TCRdb's D gene call, TRBD1, goes unchecked for lack of DNA. The CDR3 runs to 15 residues. Germline loops: CDR1 SGHRS, CDR2 YFSETQ. The CDR3 sequence is CSSSTRDSLGETQYF.